This TCR beta chain emerged from a study of T-cell memory formation after mild COVID-19. On the study more broadly: Among the donors, TCR clusters were largely specific to each donor.

Notes on this clonotype: Its matching antigen is unknown.

One entry per CDR3 protein results from TCRdb running MiXCR on the 5' RACE reads. The repertoire holds 310,000 or so distinct CDR3 sequences, with roughly 15% as singletons. Study-level results: CD4+ clones that contracted lay mainly in CM and EM; CD8+ ones lay in EMRA. Specificity for SARS-CoV-2 was not confirmed among the second-wave clones peaking on day 37.

The CDR3 has 13 amino acids. V lost 5 bases and J lost 8, with 15 bases in between. The receptor comes from a man between 18 and 35 years old who had mild COVID-19 (a few samples of this study predate the infection). Cell type and time point are not known. The sequencing input was PBMCs or a T cell subset sorted from them (not recorded which). This sequence joins TRBV12-3 or TRBV12-4 and TRBJ1-1, with D perhaps matching TRBD1 (5 bases). The CDR3 nucleotides read TGTGCCAGCAGTCAAGCTGGGGCCCCCGAAGCTTTCTTT. Its protein product is CASSQAGAPEAFF.